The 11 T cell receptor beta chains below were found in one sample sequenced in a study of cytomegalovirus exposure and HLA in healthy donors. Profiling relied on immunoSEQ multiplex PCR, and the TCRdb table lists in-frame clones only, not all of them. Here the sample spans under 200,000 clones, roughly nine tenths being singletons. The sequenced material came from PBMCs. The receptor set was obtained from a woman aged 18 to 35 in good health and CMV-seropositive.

The CDR3 DNA is TGTGCCAGCAGCGCAAGATCCGGGACTAGCGGGAGGGCCACCACCGGGGAGCTGTTTTTT. Its protein is CASSARSGTSGRATTGELFF. The chain couples TRBV4-2 to TRBJ2-2, with 16 bases that match TRBD2. J lost 4 bases, V lost 5 bases, and 13 bases had no gene match. CDR3 length equals 20 residues. Germline CDR1 and CDR2: LGHNA and YNFKEQ.

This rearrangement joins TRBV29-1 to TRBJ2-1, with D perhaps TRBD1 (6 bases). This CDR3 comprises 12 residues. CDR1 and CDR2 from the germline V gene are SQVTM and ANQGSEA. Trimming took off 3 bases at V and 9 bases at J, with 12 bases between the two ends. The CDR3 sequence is CSVERGSSEQFF. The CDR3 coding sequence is TGCAGCGTTGAGAGGGGGAGCAGTGAGCAGTTCTTC.

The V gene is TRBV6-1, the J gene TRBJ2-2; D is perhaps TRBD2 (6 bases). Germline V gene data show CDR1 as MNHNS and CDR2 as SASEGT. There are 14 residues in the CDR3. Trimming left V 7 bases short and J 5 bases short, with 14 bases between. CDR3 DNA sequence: TGTGCCAGCACTGGGGGGTTAATAACCGGGGAGCTGTTTTTT. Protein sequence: CASTGGLITGELFF.

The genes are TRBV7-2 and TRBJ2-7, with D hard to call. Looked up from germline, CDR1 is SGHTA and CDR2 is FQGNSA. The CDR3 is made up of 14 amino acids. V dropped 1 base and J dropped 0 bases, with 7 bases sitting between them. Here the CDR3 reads CASSLGANSYEQYF. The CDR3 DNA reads TGTGCCAGCAGCTTAGGGGCAAACTCCTACGAGCAGTACTTC.

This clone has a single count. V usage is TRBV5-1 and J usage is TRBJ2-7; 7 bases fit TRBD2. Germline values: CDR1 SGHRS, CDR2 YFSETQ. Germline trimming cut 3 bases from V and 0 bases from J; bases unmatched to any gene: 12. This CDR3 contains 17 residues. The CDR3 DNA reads TGCGCCAGCAGCTCCGGCGGGCTAGCGGCCCCCTCCTACGAGCAGTACTTC. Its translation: CASSSGGLAAPSYEQYF. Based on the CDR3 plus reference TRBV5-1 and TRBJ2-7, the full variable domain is KAGVTQTPRYLIKTRGQQVTLSCSPISGHRSVSWYQQTPGQGLQFLFEYFSETQRNKGNFPGRFSGRQFSNSRSEMNVSTLELGDSALYLCASSSGGLAAPSYEQYFGPGTRLTVT.

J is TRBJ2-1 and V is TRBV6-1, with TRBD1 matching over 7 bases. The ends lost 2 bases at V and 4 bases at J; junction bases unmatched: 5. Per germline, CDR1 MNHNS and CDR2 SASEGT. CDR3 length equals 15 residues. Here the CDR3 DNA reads TGTGCCAGCAGTGAAACCGTGGGACAGTACAATGAGCAGTTCTTC. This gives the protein CASSETVGQYNEQFF.

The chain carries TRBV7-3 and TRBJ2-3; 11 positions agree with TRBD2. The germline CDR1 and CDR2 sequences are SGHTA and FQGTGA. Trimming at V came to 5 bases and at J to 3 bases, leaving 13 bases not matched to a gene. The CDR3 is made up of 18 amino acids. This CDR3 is CASSPRGSGLAVTDTQYF. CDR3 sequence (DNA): TGTGCCAGCAGCCCCCGAGGGTCGGGACTAGCGGTAACAGATACGCAGTATTTT.

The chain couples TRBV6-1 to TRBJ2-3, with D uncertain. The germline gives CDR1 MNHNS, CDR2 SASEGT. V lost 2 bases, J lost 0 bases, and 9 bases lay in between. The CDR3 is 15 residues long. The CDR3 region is CASSELAGSTDTQYF. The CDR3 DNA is TGTGCCAGCAGTGAACTCGCCGGTAGCACAGATACGCAGTATTTT.

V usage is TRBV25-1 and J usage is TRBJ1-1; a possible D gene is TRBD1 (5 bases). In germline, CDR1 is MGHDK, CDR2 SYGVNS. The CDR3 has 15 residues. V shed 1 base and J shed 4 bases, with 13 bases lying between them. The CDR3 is CASSESWGDVTEAFF. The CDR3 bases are TGTGCCAGCAGTGAATCTTGGGGCGACGTCACTGAAGCTTTCTTT.

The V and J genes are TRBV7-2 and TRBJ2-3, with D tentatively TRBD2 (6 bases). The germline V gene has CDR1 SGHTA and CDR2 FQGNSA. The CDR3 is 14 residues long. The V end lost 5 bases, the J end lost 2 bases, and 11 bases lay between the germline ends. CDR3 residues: CASSQLANTDTQYF. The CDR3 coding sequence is TGTGCCAGCAGCCAACTAGCAAACACAGATACGCAGTATTTT.

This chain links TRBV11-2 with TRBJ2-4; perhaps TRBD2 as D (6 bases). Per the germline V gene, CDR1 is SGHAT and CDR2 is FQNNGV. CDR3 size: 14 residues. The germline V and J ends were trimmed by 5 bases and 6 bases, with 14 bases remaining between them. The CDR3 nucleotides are TGTGCCAGCAGCCCTGGGGGACTCATAAACATTCAGTACTTC. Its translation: CASSPGGLINIQYF.